This paragraph reports one T cell receptor beta chain. Its specificity is unknown. This entry belongs to a study of T-cell reconstitution after alpha-beta-depleted transplantation in children. Unique molecular identifiers were used in preparing the TCRbeta library. TCRdb called the PCR reads again in MiXCR, with one record for every CDR3 protein. This sample carries about 170,000 distinct CDR3 sequences, 11% of them seen once, and the ten largest clones take about 13%. Findings of the study overall: Fresh T-cell production supplied most of the T-cell counts and diversity seen one year after transplant. Several patients had high TCRbeta diversity at day 60; it came from surviving recipient T cells and thymic progenitors. Approximately two months post-transplant, alpha-beta T cells reportedly originated from several hundred expanded graft clones.

The receptor comes from a boy between 2 and 10 years old with acute myeloid leukemia, due to receive a stem cell transplant. The sample consisted of PBMCs, taken before TCRalphabeta/CD19-depleted stem cell transplant.

As DNA, the CDR3 is TGCGCCAGCAGCTTGTGGCAGGGGCAAGAGACCCAGTACTTC. Translating it yields CASSLWQGQETQYF. The chain is built from TRBV5-1 and TRBJ2-5; possible D gene TRBD1, 6 bases. V lost 1 base to trimming and J lost 2 bases, with 9 bases between them. Germline assignment: CDR1 SGHRS and CDR2 YFSETQ. The CDR3 runs to 14 residues.